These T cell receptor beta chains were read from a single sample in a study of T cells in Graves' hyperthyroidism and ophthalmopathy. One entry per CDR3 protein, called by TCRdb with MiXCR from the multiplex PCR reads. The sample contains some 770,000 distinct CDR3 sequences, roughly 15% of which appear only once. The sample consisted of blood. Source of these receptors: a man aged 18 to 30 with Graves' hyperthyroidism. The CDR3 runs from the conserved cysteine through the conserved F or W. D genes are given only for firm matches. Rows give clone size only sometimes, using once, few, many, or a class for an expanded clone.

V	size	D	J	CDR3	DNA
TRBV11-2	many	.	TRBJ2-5	CASSLGPTVQETQYF	TGTGCCAGCAGCTTAGGTCCGACGGTCCAAGAGACCCAGTACTTC
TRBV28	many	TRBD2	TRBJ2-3	CASTTSGMADTQYF	TGTGCCAGCACTACTAGCGGGATGGCAGATACGCAGTATTTT
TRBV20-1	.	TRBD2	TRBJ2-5	CSASGTSGRARETQYF	TGCAGTGCTAGCGGGACTAGCGGGAGGGCCCGAGAGACCCAGTACTTC
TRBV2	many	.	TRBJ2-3	CASRVDYITDTQYF	TGTGCCAGCAGGGTGGACTATATTACAGATACGCAGTATTTT
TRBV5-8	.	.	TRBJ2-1	CASSPSRYGKEEQFF	TGTGCCAGCAGCCCCAGTAGGTATGGGAAGGAGGAGCAGTTCTTC
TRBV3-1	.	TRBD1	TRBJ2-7	CASSPGPGQTYEQYF	TGTGCCAGCAGCCCTGGGCCGGGACAGACCTACGAGCAGTACTTC
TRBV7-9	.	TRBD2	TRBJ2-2	CASNPIGGAGELFF	TGTGCCAGCAACCCGATTGGGGGGGCCGGGGAGCTGTTTTTT
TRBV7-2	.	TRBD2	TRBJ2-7	CASRHLAGSSYEQYF	TGTGCCAGCAGACATTTAGCGGGCAGCTCCTACGAGCAGTACTTC
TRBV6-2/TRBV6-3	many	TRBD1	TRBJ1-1	CASSYSRTGDMNTEAFF	TGTGCCAGCAGTTACTCCAGGACAGGGGACATGAACACTGAAGCTTTCTTT
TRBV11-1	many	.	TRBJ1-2	CASSLVGEDGYTF	TGTGCCAGCAGCTTAGTAGGGGAGGATGGCTACACCTTC
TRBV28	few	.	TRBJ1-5	CASSPRAPHQPQHF	TGTGCCAGCAGTCCCCGGGCCCCGCATCAGCCCCAGCATTTT
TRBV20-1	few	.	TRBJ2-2	CSAKRTGPNTGELFF	TGCAGTGCTAAACGTACAGGGCCGAACACCGGGGAGCTGTTTTTT
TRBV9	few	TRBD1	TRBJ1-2	CASSAPGQGVYGYTF	TGTGCCAGCAGCGCCCCGGGACAGGGGGTGTATGGCTACACCTTC
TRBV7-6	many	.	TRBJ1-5	CASSAEGGANQPQHF	TGTGCCAGCAGCGCCGAGGGGGGGGCCAATCAGCCCCAGCATTTT
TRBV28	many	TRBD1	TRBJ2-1	CASSPDRGGYNEQFF	TGTGCCAGCAGCCCGGACAGGGGAGGCTACAATGAGCAGTTCTTC
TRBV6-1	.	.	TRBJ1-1	CASRRGLSDTEAFF	TGTGCCAGCCGAAGGGGCCTCTCCGACACTGAAGCTTTCTTT
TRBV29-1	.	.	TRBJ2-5	CSASGLTETQYF	TGCAGCGCCTCGGGACTGACGGAGACCCAGTACTTC
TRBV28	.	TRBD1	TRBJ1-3	CASSSLRQGSGNTIYF	TGTGCCAGCAGTTCTCTCAGACAGGGATCTGGAAACACCATATATTTT
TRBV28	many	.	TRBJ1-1	CASSGITGWNTEAFF	TGTGCCAGCAGTGGTATTACAGGGTGGAACACTGAAGCTTTCTTT
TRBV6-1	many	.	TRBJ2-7	CASSPTSPYEQYF	TGTGCCAGCAGTCCGACATCCCCCTACGAGCAGTACTTC
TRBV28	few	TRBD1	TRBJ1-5	CASSRRDRVRNQPQHF	TGTGCCAGCAGCCGCCGCGACAGGGTCCGGAATCAGCCCCAGCATTTT
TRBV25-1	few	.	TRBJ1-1	CASMQRSHHTEAFF	TGTGCCAGCATGCAACGGAGTCACCACACTGAAGCTTTCTTT
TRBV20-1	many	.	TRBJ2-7	CSASPQDPPYEQYF	TGCAGTGCTAGTCCACAGGACCCCCCCTACGAGCAGTACTTC
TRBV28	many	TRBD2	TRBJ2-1	CASKPAGGRNEQFF	TGTGCCAGCAAACCGGCGGGAGGTCGGAATGAGCAGTTCTTC
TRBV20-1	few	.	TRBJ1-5	CSASRAGSNQPQHF	TGCAGTGCTAGTCGGGCAGGGAGCAATCAGCCCCAGCATTTT
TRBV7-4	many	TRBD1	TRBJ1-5	CASSLPGTGNQPQHF	TGTGCCAGCAGCTTACCCGGGACAGGAAATCAGCCCCAGCATTTT
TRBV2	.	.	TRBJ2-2	CASMRGENTGELFF	TGTGCCAGCATGAGGGGGGAGAACACCGGGGAGCTGTTTTTT
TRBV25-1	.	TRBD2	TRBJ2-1	CATGPLAGSYNEQFF	TGTGCCACGGGACCTCTAGCGGGGTCCTACAATGAGCAGTTCTTC
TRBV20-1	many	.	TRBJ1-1	CSAKTGPNTEAFF	TGCAGTGCCAAAACAGGGCCTAACACTGAAGCTTTCTTT
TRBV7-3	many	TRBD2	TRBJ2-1	CASSWGLAAVNEQFF	TGTGCCAGCAGTTGGGGACTAGCGGCGGTCAATGAGCAGTTCTTC
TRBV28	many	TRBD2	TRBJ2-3	CASSSLGSGLAGVSDTQYF	TGTGCCAGCAGTTCCTTGGGCTCGGGACTAGCGGGAGTGTCAGATACGCAGTATTTT
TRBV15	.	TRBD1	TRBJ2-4	CATTPLLGGRGNIQYF	TGTGCCACCACCCCCCTGTTAGGGGGCAGAGGGAACATTCAGTACTTC
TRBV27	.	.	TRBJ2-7	CASSFSGFEQYF	TGTGCCAGCAGTTTTTCCGGGTTCGAGCAGTACTTC
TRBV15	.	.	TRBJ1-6	CATSSQGRRSPLHF	TGTGCCACCAGCAGTCAGGGGCGACGGTCACCCCTCCACTTT
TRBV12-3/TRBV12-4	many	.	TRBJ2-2	CASSLWRTGELFF	TGTGCCAGCAGTTTATGGCGGACCGGGGAGCTGTTTTTT
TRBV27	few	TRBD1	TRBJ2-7	CASRPHGTGAPWEQYF	TGTGCCAGCAGACCCCACGGGACAGGGGCCCCTTGGGAGCAGTACTTC
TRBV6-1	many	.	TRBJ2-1	CASSDPPSGLGEQFF	TGTGCCAGCAGTGACCCCCCCAGCGGGTTGGGTGAGCAGTTCTTC
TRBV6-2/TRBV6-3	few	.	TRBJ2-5	CASSYSDGSGDITYQETQYF	TGTGCCAGCAGTTACTCGGACGGGAGTGGGGACATAACTTACCAAGAGACCCAGTACTTC
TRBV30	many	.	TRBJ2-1	CAWSRRSGLQFF	TGTGCCTGGAGTCGCAGGAGCGGGTTGCAGTTCTTC
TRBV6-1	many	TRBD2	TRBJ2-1	CASSASPGLGSYNEQFF	TGTGCCAGCAGTGCCTCCCCGGGACTAGGTTCCTACAATGAGCAGTTCTTC
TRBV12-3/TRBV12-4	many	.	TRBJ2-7	CASSLAGDREQYF	TGTGCCAGCAGTTTAGCGGGAGACAGGGAGCAGTACTTC
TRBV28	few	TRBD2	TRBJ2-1	CTSSLGLAVNEQFF	TGTACCAGCAGTTTAGGCCTAGCGGTCAATGAGCAGTTCTTC
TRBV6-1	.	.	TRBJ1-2	CASSEEWGGRLYGYTF	TGTGCCAGCAGTGAAGAGTGGGGTGGGAGATTGTATGGCTACACCTTC
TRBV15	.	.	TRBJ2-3	CATSRPGGFRDTQYF	TGTGCCACCAGCAGACCGGGCGGGTTCCGAGATACGCAGTATTTT
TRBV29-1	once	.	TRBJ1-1	CSVETVLDTEAFF	TGCAGCGTTGAAACCGTCTTGGACACTGAAGCTTTCTTT
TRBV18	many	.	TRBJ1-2	CASSLNTESYGYTF	TGTGCCAGCTCACTAAATACGGAATCCTATGGCTACACCTTC
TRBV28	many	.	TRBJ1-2	CASSSTKGFNYGYTF	TGTGCCAGCAGTTCAACAAAGGGCTTCAACTATGGCTACACCTTC
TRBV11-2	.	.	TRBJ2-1	CASRPSGSYNEQFF	TGTGCCAGCCGTCCCTCGGGTAGCTACAATGAGCAGTTCTTC
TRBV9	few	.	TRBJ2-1	CASSVGTGGNEQFF	TGTGCCAGCAGCGTAGGCACCGGGGGCAATGAGCAGTTCTTC
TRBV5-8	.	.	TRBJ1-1	CASSGRTRNTEAFF	TGTGCCAGCAGCGGCCGGACGAGGAACACTGAAGCTTTCTTT
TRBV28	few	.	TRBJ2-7	CASPENRDVWYEQYF	TGTGCCAGCCCCGAGAACCGGGACGTGTGGTACGAGCAGTACTTC
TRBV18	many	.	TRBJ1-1	CASSTQGSNTEAFF	TGTGCCAGCTCAACACAGGGTTCGAACACTGAAGCTTTCTTT
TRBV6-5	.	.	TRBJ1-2	CASSYSSFQGAYGYTF	TGTGCCAGCAGTTACTCGAGCTTCCAAGGGGCCTATGGCTACACCTTC